A single TCR beta chain is shown here with its context. Antigen unknown. Libraries were prepared by immunoSEQ multiplex PCR; TCRdb keeps only in-frame clonotypes and omits some of them. The sample has tens of thousands of clones, approximately 94% seen once. This entry belongs to a study of graft-versus-host responses after intestinal transplantation. Whole-study results and caveats: With peak circulating GvH clone levels came an association with early post-transplant HvG declines.

CDR1 is SGDLS, CDR2 YYNGEE, per germline. The ends lost 6 bases at V and 4 bases at J; junction bases unmatched: 7. This CDR3 is built from 15 residues. Sequenced material: unstimulated CD4+ T cells sorted from spleen or lymph node cells, taken before transplant. The origin of this receptor is a human donor who was the organ donor for an intestinal transplant. The chain is built from TRBV9 and TRBJ1-4, with 9 nucleotides matching TRBD1. The CDR3 sequence is CASNIGGQGNEKLFF. As DNA, the CDR3 is TGTGCCAGCAACATCGGGGGACAGGGTAATGAAAAACTGTTTTTT.